The 3 T cell receptor beta chains below come from one sample, sequenced in a study of T cell responses to AZD1222 COVID-19 vaccine. Repertoires were generated with immunoSEQ multiplex PCR, while TCRdb's copy carries only in-frame clones and drops some. The sample lists tens of thousands of clones, 70% to 90% seen once, with 6.9% in the top ten. Sequenced here: peripheral blood, sampled 28 days after the second AZD1222 dose. The receptors originated from an adult who received the AZD1222 COVID-19 vaccine.

The genes are TRBV5-1 and TRBJ1-4; unclear D gene. Between the trimmed V and J ends, which lost 1 base and 4 bases, there was a span of 14 bases. Per the germline V gene, CDR1 is SGHRS and CDR2 is YFSETQ. The CDR3 is 16 residues long. The CDR3 sequence: CASSLQQRIVNEKLFF. CDR3 nucleotide sequence: TGCGCCAGCAGCTTGCAGCAGCGAATAGTTAATGAAAAACTGTTTTTT.

The chain is built from TRBV7-2 and TRBJ2-3, with 7 nucleotides matching TRBD1. The CDR3 is 15 residues long. CDR1 and CDR2 (germline): SGHTA, FQGNSA. The V gene end was trimmed by 6 bases and the J gene end by 0 bases; junction bases not matched to a gene: 6. The CDR3 region is CASRQGPTSTDTQYF. The CDR3 coding sequence is TGTGCCAGCAGACAGGGGCCGACTAGCACAGATACGCAGTATTTT.

This clone has just one count. This chain links TRBV19 with TRBJ1-2; D unresolved. Trimming pared 3 bases from V and 4 bases from J, leaving 9 bases between. CDR3 length equals 13 residues. In germline, CDR1 is LNHDA, CDR2 SQIVND (reference sequence). CDR3 in DNA: TGTGCCAGTAGTATCGTGCGGCCCTATGGCTACACCTTC. Its protein is CASSIVRPYGYTF. Looking up the rest from reference TRBV19 and TRBJ1-2 gives the full variable domain: DGGITQSPKYLFRKEGQNVTLSCEQNLNHDAMYWYRQDPGQGLRLIYYSQIVNDFQKGDIAEGYSVSREKKESFPLTVTSAQKNPTAFYLCASSIVRPYGYTFGSGTRLTVV.